This T cell receptor (beta chain) was identified during a study of naive and memory T cell subsets. Findings and caveats of the study: In CD4 and CD8 cells, diversity dropped from naive through EMRA.

This clonotype was recorded at least ten times. Antigen unknown. The beta constant-region primer was an equimolar mix of two oligonucleotides covering TRBC1 and TRBC2. TCRdb re-derived calls from the UMI-ligation and nested PCR reads in MiXCR, one entry per CDR3 protein. The table lists 32,000 or so distinct CDR3 sequences, 13% of them singletons, with roughly a fifth in the top ten. The CDR3 runs to 16 residues. The V and J ends lost 4 bases and 4 bases, in that order; junction bases with no gene match: 5. Germline V CDR1 and CDR2: MDHEN, SYDVKM. Cells stained for CD3, CD4, CD8, CD45RA, CD27 and viability were sorted into four CD45RA/CD27 subsets.

Sample: effector memory CD4+ T cells from blood. Documented subset: effector memory, CD45RA- CD27-. V is TRBV28 and J is TRBJ2-6; 9 bases map to TRBD1. The clonotype was recovered from a human donor in good health. The CDR3 DNA is TGTGCCAGCAGTTCACAGGGGGCGCAAGGGGCCAACGTCCTGACTTTC. It codes for CASSSQGAQGANVLTF.